The following is a T cell receptor (beta chain) sequence with its context. What it binds is unknown. Germline loops: CDR1 SGDLS, CDR2 YYNGEE. The ends lost 3 bases at V and 2 bases at J; junction bases unmatched: 4. The CDR3 runs 15 residues. The data derive from a study of T cells after yellow fever vaccination. Findings and limits, study-wide: A secondary response was less intense yet reached its peak sooner, at day 5 versus 15.

A single record per CDR3 protein comes from TCRdb applying MiXCR to the 5' RACE reads. Counted here are hundreds of thousands of distinct CDR3 sequences, approximately 12% occurring once; the ten biggest clones make up around 3%. The sequencing used CD4+ T cells sorted from PBMCs, collected 15 days after the yellow fever booster vaccination. The chain links TRBV9 to TRBJ2-1; the match to TRBD2 covers 8 bases. The source is a young man who received the YFV17D yellow fever vaccine. CDR3 loop: CASSESGGTYNEQFF. DNA of the CDR3: TGTGCCAGCAGCGAAAGCGGGGGAACCTACAATGAGCAGTTCTTC.